The 21 T cell receptor beta chains in this list originate from one sample, sequenced in a study of blood T cell repertoires in COVID-19. Some clones are missing from TCRdb's copy, which holds only in-frame ones; the method was immunoSEQ multiplex PCR. Of 150,000 or so clones listed, 87% are singletons. Specimen: peripheral blood. The receptor source for this set is a man aged 80 or over with acute or convalescent COVID-19.

The sample holds one count of this clone. The chain has TRBV6-5 and TRBJ1-5; D possibly corresponds to TRBD1 (6 bases). The CDR3 loop spans 14 amino acids. Germline V gene lookup returns CDR1 MNHEY and CDR2 SVGAGI. Trimming pared 6 bases from V and 4 bases from J, leaving 13 bases between. CDR3 amino acids: CASSLTQGNQPQHF. Here the CDR3 DNA reads TGTGCCAGCAGCCTTACACAGGGAAATCAGCCCCAGCATTTT.

CDR3 sequence reads: CASSSYWAFF. The CDR3 nucleotides are TGTGCCAGCAGCTCCTACTGGGCTTTCTTT. The chain combines TRBV3-1 (or the pseudogene TRBV3-2) with TRBJ1-1; D is unresolved. The CDR3 spans 10 residues. V gave up 5 bases and J gave up 11 bases, with 9 bases separating them. CDR1 and CDR2 from the germline V gene are LGHDT and YNNKEL (reference sequence).

The chain has TRBV27 and TRBJ2-1, with a weak D call TRBD1 (6 bases). The germline V gene has CDR1 MNHEY and CDR2 SMNVEV (reference sequence). V gave up 2 bases and J gave up 6 bases, with 14 bases separating them. CDR3 length: 15 amino acids. For the CDR3, the DNA is TGTGCCAGCAGTTTACTACAGGGTTATTTCAATGAGCAGTTCTTC. It encodes CASSLLQGYFNEQFF.

This chain uses TRBV10-3 with TRBJ2-1, with 8 bases fitting TRBD2. V shed 0 bases and J 0 bases; nucleotides not matched to a gene: 1. The germline CDR1 and CDR2 sequences are ENHRY and SYGVKD. This CDR3 is built from 16 residues. This CDR3 is CAISESTSVSYNEQFF. DNA of the CDR3: TGTGCCATCAGTGAGTCGACTAGCGTCTCCTACAATGAGCAGTTCTTC.

The chain links TRBV19 to TRBJ2-5, with TRBD1 identical over 8 bases. Germline V gives CDR1 LNHDA, CDR2 SQIVND (reference sequence). Trimming at V came to 5 bases and at J to 0 bases, leaving 5 bases not matched to a gene. The CDR3 runs to 15 residues. CDR3 amino acids: CASSLGQGYQETQYF. CDR3 DNA sequence: TGTGCCAGTAGTCTAGGACAGGGCTACCAAGAGACCCAGTACTTC.

CDR3 in amino acids: CATSRDRGISSYNSPLHF. The CDR3 DNA sequence: TGTGCCACCAGCAGAGATAGGGGAATTAGCTCCTATAATTCACCCCTCCACTTT. The J gene is TRBJ1-6, the V gene TRBV15, with D possibly being TRBD1 (5 bases). Trimming removed 0 bases at V and 0 bases at J, with 12 bases between. Per germline, CDR1 LNHNV and CDR2 YYDKDF (reference sequence). CDR3 length equals 18 residues.

Only one count was recorded for this clone. This CDR3 reads CASSSGQLSYNEQFF. The CDR3, as DNA: TGTGCCAGCAGCTCCGGACAGCTTTCCTACAATGAGCAGTTCTTC. The chain couples TRBV6-5 to TRBJ2-1; D might be TRBD1 (6 bases). Germline V gene sequence: CDR1 MNHEY, CDR2 SVGAGI. Trimming left V 6 bases short and J 1 base short, with 13 bases between. This CDR3 is built from 15 residues.

The V gene is TRBV4-2, the J gene TRBJ2-2, with 12 bases that match TRBD2. Germline lookup yields CDR1 LGHNA and CDR2 YNFKEQ. The junction had 3 bases not matched to a gene; V was cut back by 0 bases and J by 4 bases. The CDR3 is 17 amino acids. The CDR3 loop is CASSQDPSGGATGELFF. In nucleotides, the CDR3 is TGTGCCAGCAGCCAAGACCCTAGCGGGGGGGCCACCGGGGAGCTGTTTTTT.

The chain joins TRBV5-1 to TRBJ2-1; 15 bases agree with TRBD2. The CDR3 totals 17 residues. CDR1 and CDR2 from the germline V gene are SGHRS and YFSETQ. V shed 3 bases and J 5 bases; nucleotides not matched to a gene: 6. The CDR3 region is CASSSTGTSGRNNEQFF. The CDR3 nucleotides read TGCGCCAGCAGCTCCACCGGGACTAGCGGGAGGAACAATGAGCAGTTCTTC.

The J gene is TRBJ1-5, the V gene TRBV6-5; D may be TRBD1 (6 bases). V was pared by 3 bases and J by 3 bases, with 12 bases between. The germline V gene has CDR1 MNHEY and CDR2 SVGAGI. The CDR3 has 15 residues. The CDR3 bases are TGTGCCAGCAGTTATGGGCAGGGACACAATCAGCCCCAGCATTTT. It yields the protein CASSYGQGHNQPQHF.

The chain couples TRBV7-2 to TRBJ2-2, with D perhaps matching TRBD1 (6 bases). The CDR3 loop spans 15 amino acids. The V and J ends lost 1 base and 5 bases respectively, with 11 bases between them. Germline-derived CDR1 and CDR2 are SGHTA and FQGNSA. The CDR3 DNA is TGTGCCAGCAGCTTAGTACAGGGAAGTACCGGGGAGCTGTTTTTT. Amino acids: CASSLVQGSTGELFF.

This clone turned up a few times. V is TRBV7-9 and J is TRBJ2-2; a possible D gene is TRBD1 (6 bases). Trimming stripped 5 bases from V and 4 bases from J, with 14 bases between. Germline assignment: CDR1 SEHNR and CDR2 FQNEAQ (reference sequence). CDR3 size: 15 residues. CDR3 sequence reads: CASSQQGRVTGELFF. As DNA, the CDR3 is TGTGCCAGCAGCCAGCAGGGGCGCGTCACCGGGGAGCTGTTTTTT. The full variable domain, rest sourced from reference TRBV7-9 and TRBJ2-2, is DTGVSQNPRHKITKRGQNVTFRCDPISEHNRLYWYRQTLGQGPEFLTYFQNEAQLEKSRLLSDRFSAERPKGSFSTLEIQRTEQGDSAMYLCASSQQGRVTGELFFGEGSRLTVL.

The chain joins TRBV5-1 to TRBJ1-2; 8 bases are shared with TRBD1. Germline loops: CDR1 SGHRS, CDR2 YFSETQ. The length of the CDR3 is 14 residues. V lost 4 bases to trimming and J lost 7 bases; unmatched junction nucleotides: 9. In nucleotides, the CDR3 is TGCGCCAGCAGCCAAGACAGGGGATCCTCTGGCTACACCTTC. The encoded protein is CASSQDRGSSGYTF.

The chain is built from TRBV11-2 and TRBJ2-1; 10 bases line up with TRBD2. The V and J ends lost 7 bases and 9 bases, in that order; junction bases with no gene match: 9. The length of the CDR3 is 14 residues. Germline V gene lookup returns CDR1 SGHAT and CDR2 FQNNGV. This CDR3 reads CASKRAGGPGEQFF. CDR3 nucleotide sequence: TGTGCCAGCAAGAGAGCGGGGGGGCCAGGTGAGCAGTTCTTC.

The rearrangement joins TRBV5-1 to TRBJ1-2; TRBD1 matches at 8 bases. In germline, CDR1 is SGHRS, CDR2 YFSETQ. This CDR3 spans 15 amino acids. Trimming at V came to 4 bases and at J to 2 bases, leaving 7 bases not matched to a gene. CDR3: CASSPGGQLNYGYTF. Written as DNA, the CDR3 is TGCGCCAGCAGCCCAGGGGGCCAATTAAACTATGGCTACACCTTC.

The chain recombines TRBV7-4 with TRBJ1-3; perhaps TRBD1 as D (5 bases). The CDR3 runs to 15 residues. CDR1 and CDR2 (germline): SGHVT, SQSDAQ. V lost 4 bases and J lost 4, with 14 bases in between. The CDR3 region is CASSSGQRLGNTIYF. In DNA, the CDR3 is TGTGCCAGCAGCTCAGGACAAAGGCTAGGAAACACCATATATTTT.

The chain has TRBV7-2 and TRBJ2-7; 8 nucleotides agree with TRBD2. Germline CDR1 SGHTA, CDR2 FQGNSA. CDR3 length: 14 amino acids. Unmatched junction bases numbered 7, after V lost 3 bases and J lost 6 bases. The CDR3 region is CASSFSAGGSEQYF. DNA for the CDR3: TGTGCCAGCAGCTTCTCGGCGGGAGGATCCGAGCAGTACTTC.

The CDR3 coding sequence is TGCGCCAGCAGCAGGGCCGAGGGCGAAAGGTACAATGAGCAGTTCTTC. Translation gives CASSRAEGERYNEQFF. The genes are TRBV5-1 and TRBJ2-1; D perhaps matches TRBD2 (5 bases). CDR1 SGHRS and CDR2 YFSETQ come from the germline V gene. Trimming took 4 bases from V and 4 from J, leaving 18 bases between them. The CDR3 extends over 16 amino acids.

This clone has just a few counts. The rearrangement links TRBV30 to TRBJ2-7; D is uncertain. The CDR3 is 11 amino acids. Germline CDR1 and CDR2: GTSNPN and SVGIG (reference sequence). The V gene lost 3 bases and the J gene lost 8 bases, with 11 bases spanning the gap. CDR3 sequence reads: CAWSPDTQQYF. CDR3 bases: TGTGCCTGGAGCCCAGACACTCAGCAGTACTTC. Full variable domain (remainder filled in from reference TRBV30 and TRBJ2-7): SQTIHQWPATLVQPVGSPLSLECTVEGTSNPNLYWYRQAAGRGLQLLFYSVGIGQISSEVPQNLSASRPQDRQFILSSKKLLLSDSGFYLCAWSPDTQQYFGPGTRLTVT.

The chain employs TRBV10-3 and TRBJ1-3, with 9 nucleotides matching TRBD1. Losses at the gene ends were 9 bases for V and 0 bases for J; bases not matched to a gene: 6. The CDR3 sequence is 15 residues long. The germline CDR1 and CDR2 sequences are ENHRY and SYGVKD. CDR3 bases: TGTGCCATAGGACAGGGGCCGACCTCTGGAAACACCATATATTTT. Its protein product is CAIGQGPTSGNTIYF.

This clone was seen more than once but under ten times. This sequence joins TRBV30 and TRBJ1-1; no clear D. Germline loops: CDR1 GTSNPN, CDR2 SVGIG (reference sequence). Trimming took 4 bases from V and 6 from J, leaving 12 bases between them. The CDR3 consists of 12 residues. The CDR3 is CAWTPRGAEAFF. The CDR3 DNA reads TGTGCCTGGACGCCCCGCGGGGCTGAAGCTTTCTTT.